Shown below are 4 T cell receptor beta chains from a single sample sequenced in a study of cytomegalovirus exposure and HLA in healthy donors (dated by TCRdb to 2016 to 2017). The library was made by the immunoSEQ multiplex PCR assay. The multiplex PCR relied on a mix of 60 forward primers for TCR Vbeta segments and 13 reverse primers for TCR Jbeta segments. TCRdb retrieved this table from immuneACCESS and kept in-frame rearrangements only. Not all clones are present; in checked studies, unresolved V genes account for under half, and no reason is known for the remainder. Recorded for this sample are approximately 120,000 clones; roughly 74% of them occurred a single time. The biggest ten clones account for 4% to 4.5% of the sample. Sample: PBMCs. The origin of the receptors is a woman between 50 and 59 years old in good health and CMV-seropositive.

This clone showed up just a few times. This chain joins TRBV7-2 and TRBJ2-7; TRBD2 might be the D (6 bases). Germline assignment: CDR1 SGHTA and CDR2 FQGNSA. CDR3 length equals 16 residues. Trimming removed 4 bases from V and 2 bases from J, with 18 bases in between. The CDR3 DNA reads as TGTGCCAGCAGCTCTTCTAGGGTAGCGGCCCCCTACGAGCAGTACTTC. The encoded protein is CASSSSRVAAPYEQYF.

This sequence joins TRBV19 and TRBJ1-5; possible D gene TRBD1, 6 bases. The CDR3 is made up of 13 amino acids. Per the germline V gene, CDR1 is LNHDA and CDR2 is SQIVND (reference sequence). V lost 6 bases and J lost 4, with 10 bases in between. The CDR3 nucleotides read TGTGCCAGTAGCTTCGACAGGAATCAGCCCCAGCATTTT. Translated: CASSFDRNQPQHF.

This CDR3 reads CASSAREGNTEAFF. CDR3 bases: TGTGCCAGCAGCGCCCGGGAGGGGAACACTGAAGCTTTCTTT. J is TRBJ1-1 and V is TRBV7-2; D ambiguous. The V gene lost 5 bases and the J gene lost 1 base, with 11 bases spanning the gap. Germline values: CDR1 SGHTA, CDR2 FQGNSA. The CDR3 is made up of 14 amino acids.

A few counts support this clone. This chain links TRBV29-1 with TRBJ2-2; TRBD1 might be the D (5 bases). Looked up from germline, CDR1 is SQVTM and CDR2 is ANQGSEA. The CDR3 length is 14 residues. Trimming took off 5 bases at V and 1 base at J, with 11 bases between the two ends. The CDR3 region has the DNA TGCAGCGTTCAGGGAAGCTGGAACACCGGGGAGCTGTTTTTT. It specifies CSVQGSWNTGELFF.